This TCR beta chain was recorded in a study of vaccination effects on CD4 cells after COVID-19. TCRdb's copy holds only in-frame clones and misses some; the assay was immunoSEQ multiplex PCR. The data show 30,000 to 35,000 clones, 74% seen once. Subsequent to a culture period of 10 to 11 days, CD4+ T cells were isolated. Participants completed two doses of the BNT162b2 or mRNA-1273 vaccine. V shed 0 bases and J shed 1 base, with 8 bases lying between them. The CDR3 is 14 amino acids. Germline V gene data show CDR1 as SGHNT and CDR2 as YYREEE (reference sequence). To note about this clone: Its antigen is not identified.

The specimen was CD4+ T cells from PBMCs cultured without peptide, collected after COVID-19 vaccination. The receptor was isolated from a human donor who received a COVID-19 vaccine. The J gene is TRBJ2-7, the V gene TRBV5-4; D is unclear. The CDR3 region is CASSLADASYEQYF. CDR3 nucleotides: TGTGCCAGCAGCTTGGCGGACGCTTCCTACGAGCAGTACTTC. The full variable domain, with the rest looked up from reference TRBV5-4 and TRBJ2-7, is ETGVTQSPTHLIKTRGQQVTLRCSSQSGHNTVSWYQQALGQGPQFIFQYYREEENGRGNFPPRFSGLQFPNYSSELNVNALELDDSALYLCASSLADASYEQYFGPGTRLTVT.